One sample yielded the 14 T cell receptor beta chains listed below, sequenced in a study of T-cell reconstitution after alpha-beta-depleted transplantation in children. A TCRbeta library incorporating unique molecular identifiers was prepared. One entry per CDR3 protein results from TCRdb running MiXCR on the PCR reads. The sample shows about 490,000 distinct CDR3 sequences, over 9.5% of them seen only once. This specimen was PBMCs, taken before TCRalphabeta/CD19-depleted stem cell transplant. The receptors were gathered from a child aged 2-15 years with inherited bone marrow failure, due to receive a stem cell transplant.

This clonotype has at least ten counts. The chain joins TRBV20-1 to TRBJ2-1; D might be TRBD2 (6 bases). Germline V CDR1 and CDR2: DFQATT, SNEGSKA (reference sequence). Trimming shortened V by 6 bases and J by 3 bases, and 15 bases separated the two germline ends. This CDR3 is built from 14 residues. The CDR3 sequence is CSATKAGYYNEQFF. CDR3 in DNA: TGCAGTGCCACGAAAGCGGGCTACTACAATGAGCAGTTCTTC.

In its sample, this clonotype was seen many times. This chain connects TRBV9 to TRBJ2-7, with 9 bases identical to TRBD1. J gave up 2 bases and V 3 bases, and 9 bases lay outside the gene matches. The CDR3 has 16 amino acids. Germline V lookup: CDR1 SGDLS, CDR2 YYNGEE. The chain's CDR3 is CASSAGRDRVAYEQYF. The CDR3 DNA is TGTGCCAGCAGCGCTGGGAGGGACAGGGTCGCCTACGAGCAGTACTTC.

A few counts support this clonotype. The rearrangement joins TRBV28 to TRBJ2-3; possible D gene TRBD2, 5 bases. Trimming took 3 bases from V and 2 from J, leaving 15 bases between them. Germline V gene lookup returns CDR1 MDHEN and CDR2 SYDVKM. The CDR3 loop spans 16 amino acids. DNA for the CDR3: TGTGCCAGCAGTTTCCCATTGCGAGGGATCACAGATACGCAGTATTTT. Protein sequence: CASSFPLRGITDTQYF.

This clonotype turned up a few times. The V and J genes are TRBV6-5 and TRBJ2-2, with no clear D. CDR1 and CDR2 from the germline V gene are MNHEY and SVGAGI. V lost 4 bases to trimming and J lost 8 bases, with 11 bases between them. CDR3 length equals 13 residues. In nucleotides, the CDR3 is TGTGCCAGCAGTTCCCATCCCTCAGGGGAGCTGTTTTTT. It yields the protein CASSSHPSGELFF.

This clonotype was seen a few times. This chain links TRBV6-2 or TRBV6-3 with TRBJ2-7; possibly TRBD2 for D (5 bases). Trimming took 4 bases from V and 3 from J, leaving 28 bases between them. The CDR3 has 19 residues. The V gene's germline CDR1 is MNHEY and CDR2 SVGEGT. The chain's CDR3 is CASSFLGINPNFKGYEQYF. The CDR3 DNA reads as TGTGCCAGCAGTTTTCTCGGGATAAACCCCAACTTTAAAGGCTACGAGCAGTACTTC.

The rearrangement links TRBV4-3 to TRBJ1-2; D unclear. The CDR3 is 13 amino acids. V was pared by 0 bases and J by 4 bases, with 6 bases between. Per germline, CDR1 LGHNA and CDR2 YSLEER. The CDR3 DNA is TGCGCCAGCAGCCAAGACAAGGTCTATGGCTACACCTTC. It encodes CASSQDKVYGYTF.

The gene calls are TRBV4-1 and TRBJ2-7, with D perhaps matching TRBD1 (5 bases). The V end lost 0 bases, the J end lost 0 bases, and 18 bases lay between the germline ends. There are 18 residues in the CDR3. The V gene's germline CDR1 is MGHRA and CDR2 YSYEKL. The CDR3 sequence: CASSQDNWGEASSYEQYF. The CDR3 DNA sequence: TGCGCCAGCAGCCAAGATAATTGGGGCGAGGCAAGCTCCTACGAGCAGTACTTC.

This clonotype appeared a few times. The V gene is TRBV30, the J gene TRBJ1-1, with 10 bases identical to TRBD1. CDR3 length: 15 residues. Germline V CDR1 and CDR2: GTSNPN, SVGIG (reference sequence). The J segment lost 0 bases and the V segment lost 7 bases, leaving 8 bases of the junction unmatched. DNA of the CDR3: TGTGCCTCCGGACAGGGGGTCGGGATGAACACTGAAGCTTTCTTT. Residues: CASGQGVGMNTEAFF.

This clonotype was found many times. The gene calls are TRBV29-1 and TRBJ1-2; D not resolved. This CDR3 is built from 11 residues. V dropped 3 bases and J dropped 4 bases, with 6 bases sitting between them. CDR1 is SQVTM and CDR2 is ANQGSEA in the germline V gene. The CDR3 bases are TGCAGCGTTGACCCGATCTATGGCTACACCTTC. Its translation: CSVDPIYGYTF.

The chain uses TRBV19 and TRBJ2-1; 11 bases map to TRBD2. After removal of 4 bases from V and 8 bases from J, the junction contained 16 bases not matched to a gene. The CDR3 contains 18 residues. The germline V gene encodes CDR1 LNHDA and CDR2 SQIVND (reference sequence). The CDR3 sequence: CASSRKLAGVPLPHEQFF. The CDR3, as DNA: TGTGCCAGTAGTAGAAAACTAGCGGGAGTACCCCTACCCCATGAGCAGTTCTTC.

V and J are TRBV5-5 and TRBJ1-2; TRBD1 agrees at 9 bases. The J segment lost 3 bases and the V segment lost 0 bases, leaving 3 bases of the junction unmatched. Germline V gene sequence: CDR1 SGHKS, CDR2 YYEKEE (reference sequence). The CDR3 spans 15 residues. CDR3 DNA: TGTGCCAGCAGCTTGGGGACAGGGGTGGACTATGGCTACACCTTC. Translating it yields CASSLGTGVDYGYTF.

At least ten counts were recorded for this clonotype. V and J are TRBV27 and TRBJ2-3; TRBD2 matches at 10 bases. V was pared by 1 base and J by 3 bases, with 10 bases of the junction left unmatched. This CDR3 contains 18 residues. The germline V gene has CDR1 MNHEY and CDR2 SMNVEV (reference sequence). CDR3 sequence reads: CASSLYPSGTSETDTQYF. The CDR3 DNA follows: TGTGCCAGCAGTTTATACCCGTCCGGGACTAGCGAAACAGATACGCAGTATTTT.

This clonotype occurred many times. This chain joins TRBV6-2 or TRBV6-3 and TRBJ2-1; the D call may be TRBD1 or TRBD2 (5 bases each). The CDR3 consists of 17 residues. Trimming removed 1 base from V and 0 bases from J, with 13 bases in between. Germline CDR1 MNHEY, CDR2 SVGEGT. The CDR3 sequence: CASSYYRDHTSYNEQFF. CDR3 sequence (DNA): TGTGCCAGCAGTTACTACCGGGACCATACCTCCTACAATGAGCAGTTCTTC.

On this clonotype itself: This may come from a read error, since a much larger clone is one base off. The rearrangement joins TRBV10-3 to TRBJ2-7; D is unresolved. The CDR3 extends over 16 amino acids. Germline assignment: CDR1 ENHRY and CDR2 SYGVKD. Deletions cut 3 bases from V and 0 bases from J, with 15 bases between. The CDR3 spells CAISDPRLGSSYEQYF. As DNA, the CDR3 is TGTGCCATCAGTGACCCCAGACTGGGCAGCTCCTACGAGCAGTACTTC.